This T cell receptor (beta chain) was sequenced in a study of T cell responses to AZD1222 COVID-19 vaccine. Study results and caveats: The CD4 TCRs associated with vaccination extended across spike and predominated at 160-218 and 743-854.

CDR1 MNHEY and CDR2 SVGEGT come from the germline V gene. Trimming stripped 5 bases from V and 3 bases from J, with 17 bases between. CDR3 size: 16 residues. Details on this clone: As yet, its antigen is unknown.

Measured with immunoSEQ multiplex PCR; TCRdb has only the in-frame clones, and not every one. The sample has approximately 110,000 clones, roughly 87% seen once. Sequencing was performed on peripheral blood, taken on day 0 of AZD1222 vaccination. This TCR was recovered from an adult in good health. J is TRBJ1-5 and V is TRBV6-2 or TRBV6-3; D gene uncertain. CDR3: CASSPLPVGINQPQHF. The CDR3 nucleotides are TGTGCCAGCAGTCCCCTTCCAGTGGGGATCAATCAGCCCCAGCATTTT.